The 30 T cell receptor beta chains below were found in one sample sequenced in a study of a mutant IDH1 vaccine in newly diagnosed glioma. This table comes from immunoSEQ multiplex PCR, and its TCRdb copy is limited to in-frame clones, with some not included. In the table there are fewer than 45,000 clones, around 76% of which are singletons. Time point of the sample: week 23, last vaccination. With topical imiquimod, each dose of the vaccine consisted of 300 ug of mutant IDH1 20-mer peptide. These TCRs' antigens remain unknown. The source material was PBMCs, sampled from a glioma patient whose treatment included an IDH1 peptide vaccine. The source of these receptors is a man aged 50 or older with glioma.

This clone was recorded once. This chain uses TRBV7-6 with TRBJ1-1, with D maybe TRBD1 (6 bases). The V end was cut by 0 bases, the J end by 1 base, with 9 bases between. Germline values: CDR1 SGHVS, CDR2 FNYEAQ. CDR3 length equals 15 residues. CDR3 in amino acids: CASSLARGRNTEAFF. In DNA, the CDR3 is TGTGCCAGCAGCTTAGCGCGGGGGCGGAACACTGAAGCTTTCTTT.

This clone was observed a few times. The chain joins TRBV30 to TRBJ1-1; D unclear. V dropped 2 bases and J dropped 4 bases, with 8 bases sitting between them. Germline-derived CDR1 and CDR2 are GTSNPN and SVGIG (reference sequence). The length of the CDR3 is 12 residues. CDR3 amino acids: CAWSNTATEAFF. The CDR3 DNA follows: TGTGCCTGGAGTAATACAGCCACTGAAGCTTTCTTT.

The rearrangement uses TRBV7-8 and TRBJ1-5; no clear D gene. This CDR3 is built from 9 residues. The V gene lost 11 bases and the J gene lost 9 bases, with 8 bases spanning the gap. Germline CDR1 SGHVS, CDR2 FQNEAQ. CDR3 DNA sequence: TGTGCCCCATATCCGCCCCAGCATTTT. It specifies CAPYPPQHF.

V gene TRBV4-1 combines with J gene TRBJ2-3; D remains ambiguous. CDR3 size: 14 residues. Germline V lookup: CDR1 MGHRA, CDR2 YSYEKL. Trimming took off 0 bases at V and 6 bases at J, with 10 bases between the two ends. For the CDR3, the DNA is TGCGCCAGCAGCCAAGAGTCGCACCCCGATACGCAGTATTTT. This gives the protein CASSQESHPDTQYF.

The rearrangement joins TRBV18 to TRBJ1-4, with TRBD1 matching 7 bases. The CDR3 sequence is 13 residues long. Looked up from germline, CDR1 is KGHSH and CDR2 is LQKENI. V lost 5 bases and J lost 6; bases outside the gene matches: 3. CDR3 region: CASSGQEDEKLFF. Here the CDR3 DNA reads TGTGCCAGCTCAGGACAGGAGGATGAAAAACTGTTTTTT.

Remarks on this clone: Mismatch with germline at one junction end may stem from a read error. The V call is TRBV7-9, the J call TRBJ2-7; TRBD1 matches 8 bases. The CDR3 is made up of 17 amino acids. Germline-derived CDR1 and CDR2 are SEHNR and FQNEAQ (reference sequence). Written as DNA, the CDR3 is TGTGCCAGCAGCTTAGCGACGGGACAGGTTGTCTCCTCCGAGCAGTACTTC. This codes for CASSLATGQVVSSEQYF.

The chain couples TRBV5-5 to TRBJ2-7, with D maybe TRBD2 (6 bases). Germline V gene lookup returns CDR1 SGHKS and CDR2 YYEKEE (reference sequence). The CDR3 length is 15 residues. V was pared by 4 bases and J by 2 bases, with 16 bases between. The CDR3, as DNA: TGTGCCAGCAGCATGGGACTTTTAGGGGCCTACGAGCAGTACTTC. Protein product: CASSMGLLGAYEQYF.

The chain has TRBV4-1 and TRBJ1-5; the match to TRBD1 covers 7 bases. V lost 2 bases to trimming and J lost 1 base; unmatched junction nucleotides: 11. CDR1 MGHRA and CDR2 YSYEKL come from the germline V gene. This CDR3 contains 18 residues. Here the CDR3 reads CASSQFGTDRVSNQPQHF. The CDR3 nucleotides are TGCGCCAGCAGCCAATTCGGTACAGACAGGGTCAGCAATCAGCCCCAGCATTTT.

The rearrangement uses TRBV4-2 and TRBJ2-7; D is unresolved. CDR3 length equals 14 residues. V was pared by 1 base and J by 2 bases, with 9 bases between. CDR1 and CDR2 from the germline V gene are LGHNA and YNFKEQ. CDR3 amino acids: CASSQVLMTYEQYF. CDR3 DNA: TGTGCCAGCAGCCAAGTTCTAATGACCTACGAGCAGTACTTC.

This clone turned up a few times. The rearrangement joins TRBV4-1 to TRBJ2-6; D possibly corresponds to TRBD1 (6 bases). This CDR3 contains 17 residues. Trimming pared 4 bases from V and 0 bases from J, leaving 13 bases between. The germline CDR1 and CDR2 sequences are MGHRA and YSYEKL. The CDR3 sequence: CASSLDGQLSGANVLTF. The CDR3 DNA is TGCGCCAGCAGCCTAGACGGACAGCTCTCTGGGGCCAACGTCCTGACTTTC.

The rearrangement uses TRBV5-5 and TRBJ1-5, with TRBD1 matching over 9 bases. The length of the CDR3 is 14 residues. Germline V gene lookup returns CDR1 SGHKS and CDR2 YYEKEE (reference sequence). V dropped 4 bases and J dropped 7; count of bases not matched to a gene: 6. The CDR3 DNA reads TGTGCCAGCAGCCCGGACAGGGGTGGACAGCCCCAGCATTTT. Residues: CASSPDRGGQPQHF.

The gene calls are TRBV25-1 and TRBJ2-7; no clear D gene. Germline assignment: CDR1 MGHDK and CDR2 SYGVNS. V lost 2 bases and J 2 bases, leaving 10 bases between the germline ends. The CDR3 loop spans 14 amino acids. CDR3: CASSEGVGPYEQYF. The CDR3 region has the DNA TGTGCCAGCAGTGAAGGAGTGGGCCCCTACGAGCAGTACTTC.

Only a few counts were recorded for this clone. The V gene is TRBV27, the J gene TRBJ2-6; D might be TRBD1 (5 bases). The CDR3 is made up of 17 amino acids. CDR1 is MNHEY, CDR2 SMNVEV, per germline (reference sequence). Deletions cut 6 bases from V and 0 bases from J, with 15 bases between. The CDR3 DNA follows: TGTGCCAGCAGACCCAGGGCTGGGGCCTCTGGGGCCAACGTCCTGACTTTC. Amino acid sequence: CASRPRAGASGANVLTF.

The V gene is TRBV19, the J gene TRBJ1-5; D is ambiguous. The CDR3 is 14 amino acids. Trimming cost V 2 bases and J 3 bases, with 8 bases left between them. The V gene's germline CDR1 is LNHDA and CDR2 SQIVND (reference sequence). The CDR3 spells CASSIIGINQPQHF. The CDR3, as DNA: TGTGCCAGTAGTATAATCGGAATCAATCAGCCCCAGCATTTT.

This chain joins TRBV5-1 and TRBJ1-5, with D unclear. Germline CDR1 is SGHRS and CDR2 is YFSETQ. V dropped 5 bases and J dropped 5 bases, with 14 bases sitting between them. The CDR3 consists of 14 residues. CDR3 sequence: CASRRDSSDQPQHF. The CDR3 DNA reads TGCGCCAGCAGGAGAGATAGCAGCGATCAGCCCCAGCATTTT.

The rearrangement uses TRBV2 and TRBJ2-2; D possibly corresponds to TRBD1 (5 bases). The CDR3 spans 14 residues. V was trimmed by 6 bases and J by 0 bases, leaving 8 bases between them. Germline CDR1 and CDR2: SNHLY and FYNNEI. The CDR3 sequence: CASRGQANTGELFF. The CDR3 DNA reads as TGTGCCAGCAGGGGGCAAGCGAACACCGGGGAGCTGTTTTTT.

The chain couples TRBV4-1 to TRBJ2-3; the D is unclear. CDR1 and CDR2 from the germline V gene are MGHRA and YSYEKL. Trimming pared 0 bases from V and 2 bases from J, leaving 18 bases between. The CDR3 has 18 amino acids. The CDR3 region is CASSQDNGMGSYTDTQYF. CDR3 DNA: TGCGCCAGCAGCCAAGATAATGGGATGGGGTCCTACACAGATACGCAGTATTTT.

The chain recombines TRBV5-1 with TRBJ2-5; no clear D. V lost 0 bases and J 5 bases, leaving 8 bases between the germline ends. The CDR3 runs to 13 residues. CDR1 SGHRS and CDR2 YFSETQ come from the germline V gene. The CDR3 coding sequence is TGCGCCAGCAGCTTGGATGGCGTGGAGACCCAGTACTTC. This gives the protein CASSLDGVETQYF. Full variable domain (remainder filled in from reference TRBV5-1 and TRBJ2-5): KAGVTQTPRYLIKTRGQQVTLSCSPISGHRSVSWYQQTPGQGLQFLFEYFSETQRNKGNFPGRFSGRQFSNSRSEMNVSTLELGDSALYLCASSLDGVETQYFGPGTRLLVL.

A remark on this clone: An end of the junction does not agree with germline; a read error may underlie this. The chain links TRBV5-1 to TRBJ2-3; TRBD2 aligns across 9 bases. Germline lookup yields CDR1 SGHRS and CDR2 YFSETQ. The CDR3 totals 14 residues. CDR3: CASSLGLAADTQYF. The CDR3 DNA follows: TGCGCCAGCAGTTTGGGACTAGCCGCAGATACGCAGTATTTT.

CDR3 in DNA: TGCAGCGTGGGGCTGGGCATTGGCACAGATACGCAGTATTTT. This translates into CSVGLGIGTDTQYF. The genes are TRBV29-1 and TRBJ2-3, with a possible D match to TRBD1 (5 bases). Germline V lookup: CDR1 SQVTM, CDR2 ANQGSEA. V dropped 6 bases and J dropped 1 base, with 14 bases sitting between them. The CDR3 length is 14 residues.

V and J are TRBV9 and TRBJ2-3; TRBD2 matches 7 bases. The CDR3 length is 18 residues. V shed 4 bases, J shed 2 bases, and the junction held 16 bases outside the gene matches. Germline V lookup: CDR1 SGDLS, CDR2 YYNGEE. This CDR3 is CASSRPGRGSKITDTQYF. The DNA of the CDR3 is TGTGCCAGCAGCCGCCCGGGGCGGGGGTCGAAAATCACAGATACGCAGTATTTT.

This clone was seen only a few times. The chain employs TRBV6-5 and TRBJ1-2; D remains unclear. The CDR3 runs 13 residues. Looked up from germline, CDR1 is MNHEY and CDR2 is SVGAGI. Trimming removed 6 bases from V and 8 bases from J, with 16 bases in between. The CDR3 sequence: CASSRAERGGYTF. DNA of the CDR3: TGTGCCAGCAGCCGAGCTGAGAGAGGGGGCTACACCTTC.

Written as DNA, the CDR3 is TGTGCCAGCAGCCCGGACGGTACCTACGAGCAGTACTTC. Amino acid sequence: CASSPDGTYEQYF. This chain uses TRBV9 with TRBJ2-7; D is uncertain. The CDR3 covers 13 residues. Trimming removed 4 bases at V and 2 bases at J, with 10 bases between. The germline V gene encodes CDR1 SGDLS and CDR2 YYNGEE.

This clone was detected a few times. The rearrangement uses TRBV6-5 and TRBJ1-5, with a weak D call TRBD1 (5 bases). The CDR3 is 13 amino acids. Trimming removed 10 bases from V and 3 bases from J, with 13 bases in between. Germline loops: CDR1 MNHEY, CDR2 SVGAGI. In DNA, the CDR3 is TGTGCCACCAACGACAGACCCAATCAGCCCCAGCATTTT. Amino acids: CATNDRPNQPQHF.

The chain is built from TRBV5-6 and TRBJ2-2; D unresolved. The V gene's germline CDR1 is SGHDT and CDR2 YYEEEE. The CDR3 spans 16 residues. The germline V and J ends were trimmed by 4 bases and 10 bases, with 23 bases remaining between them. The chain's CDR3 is CASSPKEGRVFSELFF. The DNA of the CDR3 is TGTGCCAGCAGCCCCAAAGAAGGTCGGGTTTTTTCGGAGCTGTTTTTT.

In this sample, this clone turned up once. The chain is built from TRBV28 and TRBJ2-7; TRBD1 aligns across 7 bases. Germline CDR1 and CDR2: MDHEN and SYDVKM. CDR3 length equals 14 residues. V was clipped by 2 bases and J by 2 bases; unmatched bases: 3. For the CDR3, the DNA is TGTGCCAGCAGTTTACCGACAGGGCCCTACGAGCAGTACTTC. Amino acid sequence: CASSLPTGPYEQYF.

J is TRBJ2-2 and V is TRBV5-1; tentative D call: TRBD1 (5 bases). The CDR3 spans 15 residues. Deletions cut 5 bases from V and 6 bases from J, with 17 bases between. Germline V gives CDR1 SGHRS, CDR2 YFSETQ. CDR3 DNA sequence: TGCGCCAGCAGGGATACAGGAAACTCGGCCGGGGAGCTGTTTTTT. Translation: CASRDTGNSAGELFF.

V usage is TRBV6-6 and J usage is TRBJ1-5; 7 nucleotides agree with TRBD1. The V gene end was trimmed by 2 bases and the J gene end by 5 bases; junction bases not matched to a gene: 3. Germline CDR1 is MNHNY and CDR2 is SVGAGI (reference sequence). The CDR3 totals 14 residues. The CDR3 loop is CASSYRDRDQPQHF. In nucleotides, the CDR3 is TGTGCCAGCAGTTACCGGGACAGAGATCAGCCCCAGCATTTT.

CDR3 residues: CATSRGQGFGYTF. For the CDR3, the DNA is TGTGCCACCAGCCGGGGACAGGGGTTTGGCTACACCTTC. The chain carries TRBV15 and TRBJ1-2, with 10 bases matching TRBD1. V was pared by 5 bases and J by 7 bases, with 4 bases of the junction left unmatched. The CDR3 length is 13 residues. From germline, CDR1 is LNHNV and CDR2 YYDKDF (reference sequence).

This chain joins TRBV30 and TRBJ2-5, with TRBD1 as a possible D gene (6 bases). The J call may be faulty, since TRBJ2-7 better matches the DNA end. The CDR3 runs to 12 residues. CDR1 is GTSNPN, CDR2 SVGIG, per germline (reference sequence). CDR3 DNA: TGTGCCTGGGATTCGACAGGCTACGAGCAGTACTTC. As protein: CAWDSTGYEQYF.